This entry lists 28 T cell receptor beta chains sequenced from one sample in a study of blood T cell repertoires in COVID-19. Measured with immunoSEQ multiplex PCR; TCRdb has only the in-frame clones, and not every one. This table holds fewer than 500,000 clones, 87% found once. The specimen sequenced was PBMCs or T cells enriched from blood (not recorded which). The origin of the receptors is a woman between 18 and 29 years old who had recovered from COVID-19.

This sequence joins TRBV5-8 and TRBJ1-5; D is unresolved. Trimming cost V 2 bases and J 1 base, with 10 bases left between them. Per germline, CDR1 SGHTS and CDR2 YDEGEE. The CDR3 runs to 15 residues. In nucleotides, the CDR3 is TGTGCCAGCAGCTTAAATAGCGGGAGCAATCAGCCCCAGCATTTT. This encodes CASSLNSGSNQPQHF.

The chain links TRBV7-9 to TRBJ1-2; 7 bases are shared with TRBD1. The CDR3 contains 14 residues. The ends lost 6 bases at V and 8 bases at J; junction bases unmatched: 12. The germline CDR1 and CDR2 sequences are SEHNR and FQNEAQ (reference sequence). The CDR3 loop is CASSRQGEGGGYTF. The CDR3 coding sequence is TGTGCCAGCAGTAGACAGGGTGAAGGAGGAGGCTACACCTTC.

The chain couples TRBV24-1 to TRBJ2-3, with D maybe TRBD1 (6 bases). CDR3 length equals 16 residues. V lost 3 bases, J lost 6 bases, and 18 bases lay in between. CDR1 KGHDR and CDR2 SFDVKD come from the germline V gene. The CDR3 sequence: CATSDPGDGSADTQYF. The CDR3, as DNA: TGTGCCACCAGTGATCCAGGGGACGGATCCGCCGATACGCAGTATTTT.

In its sample, this clone was seen a few times. This chain links TRBV18 with TRBJ1-1; no reliable D call. There are 14 residues in the CDR3. Trimming pared 1 base from V and 1 base from J, leaving 7 bases between. Germline V gives CDR1 KGHSH, CDR2 LQKENI. The CDR3: CASSPQSGNTEAFF. DNA of the CDR3: TGTGCCAGCTCACCACAATCGGGGAACACTGAAGCTTTCTTT.

The chain couples TRBV2 to TRBJ1-2; D is uncertain. Germline V gene data show CDR1 as SNHLY and CDR2 as FYNNEI. The length of the CDR3 is 14 residues. V lost 4 bases to trimming and J lost 4 bases, with 13 bases between them. The CDR3 region is CASSGYGRGYGYTF. CDR3 sequence (DNA): TGTGCCAGCAGTGGGTATGGGAGAGGCTATGGCTACACCTTC.

Written as DNA, the CDR3 is TGTGCCAGCAGTTTAAGGAGGGCTGGAGGCTACACCTTC. Translating it yields CASSLRRAGGYTF. This chain joins TRBV27 and TRBJ1-2, with D unresolved. V lost 2 bases, J lost 8 bases, and 12 bases lay in between. The CDR3 sequence is 13 residues long. The germline V gene has CDR1 MNHEY and CDR2 SMNVEV (reference sequence).

This rearrangement joins TRBV7-9 to TRBJ2-7; TRBD1 might be the D (6 bases). The CDR3 sequence is 14 residues long. V lost 4 bases to trimming and J lost 3 bases, with 13 bases between them. Germline V gene lookup returns CDR1 SEHNR and CDR2 FQNEAQ (reference sequence). CDR3 DNA: TGTGCCAGCAGCTCAAGCCTCAGGGGCTACGAGCAGTACTTC. Its translation is CASSSSLRGYEQYF.

The J gene is TRBJ2-1, the V gene TRBV30; TRBD1 matches 8 bases. V shed 4 bases and J 14 bases; nucleotides not matched to a gene: 10. The CDR3 runs 12 residues. Per germline, CDR1 GTSNPN and CDR2 SVGIG (reference sequence). The CDR3 DNA reads as TGTGCCTGGACGAATACAGGACAGGGAGAGTTCTTC. Its protein product is CAWTNTGQGEFF.

This sequence joins TRBV7-6 and TRBJ2-1; D unresolved. Between the trimmed V and J ends, which lost 1 base and 5 bases, there was a span of 9 bases. CDR3 length: 14 amino acids. Germline values: CDR1 SGHVS, CDR2 FNYEAQ. CDR3 loop: CASSLGAGNNEQFF. CDR3 bases: TGTGCCAGCAGCTTAGGGGCAGGTAACAATGAGCAGTTCTTC.

This clone was picked up one time. V is TRBV5-1 and J is TRBJ2-1; 10 nucleotides align to TRBD2. Germline-derived CDR1 and CDR2 are SGHRS and YFSETQ. J was trimmed by 13 bases and V by 4 bases; bases with no gene match: 14. The CDR3 has 15 amino acids. Here the CDR3 reads CASSPSSGGVGGQFF. DNA of the CDR3: TGCGCCAGCAGCCCATCTAGCGGGGGAGTGGGTGGCCAGTTCTTC.

The chain employs TRBV5-6 and TRBJ2-3; D might be TRBD1 (6 bases). Germline lookup yields CDR1 SGHDT and CDR2 YYEEEE. Trimming took 3 bases from V and 0 from J, leaving 17 bases between them. The CDR3 runs to 17 residues. Here the CDR3 DNA reads TGTGCCAGCAGCTCAAAACAGGGCCGTCTTAGCACAGATACGCAGTATTTT. Protein sequence: CASSSKQGRLSTDTQYF.

The rearrangement uses TRBV15 and TRBJ1-5, with TRBD1 matching 8 bases. V lost 0 bases to trimming and J lost 6 bases; unmatched junction nucleotides: 10. The CDR3 is 17 residues long. Germline CDR1 and CDR2: LNHNV and YYDKDF (reference sequence). DNA of the CDR3: TGTGCCACCAGCAGAGATTTGAAGACAGGGGTCGTTCAGCCCCAGCATTTT. It is translated as CATSRDLKTGVVQPQHF.

The chain combines TRBV20-1 with TRBJ2-5; D is possibly TRBD2 (6 bases). Trimming left V 3 bases short and J 4 bases short, with 12 bases between. The CDR3 runs 13 residues. In germline, CDR1 is DFQATT, CDR2 SNEGSKA (reference sequence). As DNA, the CDR3 is TGCAGTGCTAGTGACGGGGGACGAGAGACCCAGTACTTC. Translated: CSASDGGRETQYF.

There are a few counts of this clone. The chain links TRBV27 to TRBJ1-5; possible D gene TRBD1, 6 bases. The CDR3 totals 15 residues. The V and J ends lost 5 bases and 6 bases respectively, with 17 bases between them. Germline V gene data show CDR1 as MNHEY and CDR2 as SMNVEV (reference sequence). The CDR3 DNA reads as TGTGCCAGCAGTCCCCTGGCAGGGGTGGGTCAGCCCCAGCATTTT. Translated: CASSPLAGVGQPQHF.

The chain couples TRBV2 to TRBJ1-4; D gene ambiguous. The CDR3 loop spans 14 amino acids. V lost 5 bases, J lost 0 bases, and 7 bases lay in between. Germline V gene data show CDR1 as SNHLY and CDR2 as FYNNEI. Here the CDR3 reads CASSTPTTNEKLFF. The CDR3 coding sequence is TGTGCCAGCAGTACCCCTACAACTAATGAAAAACTGTTTTTT.

V is TRBV19 and J is TRBJ2-7; D may be TRBD1 (5 bases). V shed 5 bases and J shed 2 bases, with 13 bases lying between them. Germline assignment: CDR1 LNHDA and CDR2 SQIVND (reference sequence). This CDR3 is 14 amino acids long. The CDR3: CASSGSQGTYEQYF. The CDR3, as DNA: TGTGCCAGTAGTGGGTCTCAGGGAACCTACGAGCAGTACTTC.

V is TRBV15 and J is TRBJ2-5, with 8 positions matching TRBD1. After removal of 5 bases from V and 5 bases from J, the junction contained 10 bases not matched to a gene. CDR1 is LNHNV and CDR2 is YYDKDF in the germline V gene (reference sequence). The CDR3 covers 15 residues. The CDR3 loop reads CATSPFGQGRETQYF. CDR3 in DNA: TGTGCCACCAGCCCTTTTGGACAGGGTCGGGAGACCCAGTACTTC. The full variable domain, rest sourced from reference TRBV15 and TRBJ2-5, is DAMVIQNPRYQVTQFGKPVTLSCSQTLNHNVMYWYQQKSSQAPKLLFHYYDKDFNNEADTPDNFQSRRPNTSFCFLDIRSPGLGDTAMYLCATSPFGQGRETQYFGPGTRLLVL.

V usage is TRBV29-1 and J usage is TRBJ1-1, with a weak D call TRBD1 (5 bases). This CDR3 is 14 amino acids long. CDR1 is SQVTM, CDR2 ANQGSEA, per germline. Deletions cut 1 base from V and 4 bases from J, with 13 bases between. In nucleotides, the CDR3 is TGCAGCGTTGAAGTCCAGGGTTCTGCCACTGAAGCTTTCTTT. This translates into CSVEVQGSATEAFF.

The gene calls are TRBV30 and TRBJ1-2; 9 nucleotides line up with TRBD1. CDR3 size: 14 residues. Germline V gene sequence: CDR1 GTSNPN, CDR2 SVGIG (reference sequence). V lost 2 bases to trimming and J lost 3 bases; unmatched junction nucleotides: 4. The CDR3 reads CAWSRQGGDYGYTF. The CDR3 nucleotides are TGTGCCTGGAGTAGACAGGGGGGGGACTATGGCTACACCTTC. The full variable domain, completed using reference TRBV30 and TRBJ1-2, is SQTIHQWPATLVQPVGSPLSLECTVEGTSNPNLYWYRQAAGRGLQLLFYSVGIGQISSEVPQNLSASRPQDRQFILSSKKLLLSDSGFYLCAWSRQGGDYGYTFGSGTRLTVV.

The V and J genes are TRBV14 and TRBJ1-1; D is unclear. Trimming removed 5 bases at V and 0 bases at J, with 7 bases between. The CDR3 contains 13 residues. CDR1 SGHDN and CDR2 FVKESK come from the germline V gene. The CDR3 sequence: CASSFQVNTEAFF. As DNA, the CDR3 is TGTGCCAGCAGCTTTCAGGTGAACACTGAAGCTTTCTTT.

The V call is TRBV28, the J call TRBJ2-7; 9 bases line up with TRBD2. Germline CDR1 and CDR2: MDHEN and SYDVKM. This CDR3 spans 16 amino acids. J lost 2 bases, V lost 5 bases, and 10 bases had no gene match. DNA for the CDR3: TGTGCCAGCAGTCCGCCTTCTAGCGGGGTGCCCTACGAGCAGTACTTC. It encodes CASSPPSSGVPYEQYF.

A word on this clone: No DNA is shown, since the ends of the CDR3 on it are uncertain; the CDR3 is the one TCRdb lists. The chain combines TRBV19 with TRBJ2-2; the table calls TRBD2, which could not be checked here. The CDR3 is 11 amino acids in total, end residues counted. In germline, CDR1 is LNHDA, CDR2 SQIVND (reference sequence). CDR3 amino acids: CASTSAGELFF.

The chain couples TRBV4-1 to TRBJ1-6; D is ambiguous. CDR3 size: 15 residues. V lost 1 base and J lost 4, with 8 bases in between. Germline V gene sequence: CDR1 MGHRA, CDR2 YSYEKL. CDR3 protein: CASSQVQLYNSPLHF. The CDR3 DNA follows: TGCGCCAGCAGCCAAGTACAGCTATATAATTCACCCCTCCACTTT.

This chain uses TRBV28 with TRBJ2-6, with 9 bases aligning to TRBD2. The trim removed 3 bases at V and 2 bases at J, leaving 8 bases unmatched. The CDR3 consists of 18 residues. Germline CDR1 MDHEN, CDR2 SYDVKM. The CDR3 DNA is TGTGCCAGCAGTTTGATCAGAGCGGGGGGTACTGGGGCCAACGTCCTGACTTTC. Its translation is CASSLIRAGGTGANVLTF.

This clone was observed at least ten times. The chain links TRBV5-4 to TRBJ1-2; no clear D gene. The CDR3 extends over 13 amino acids. Germline CDR1 SGHNT, CDR2 YYREEE (reference sequence). V lost 3 bases and J 8 bases, leaving 14 bases between the germline ends. Here the CDR3 DNA reads TGTGCCAGCAGCTCCCACGGGGTCGGAGGCTACACCTTC. This sequence encodes CASSSHGVGGYTF.

CDR3 coding DNA: TGCGCCAGCAGCCAAGAGGGGACAGGGAATGGCTACACCTTC. Protein sequence: CASSQEGTGNGYTF. The chain links TRBV4-1 to TRBJ1-2, with 9 bases fitting TRBD1. The CDR3 is made up of 14 amino acids. The V gene end was trimmed by 0 bases and the J gene end by 6 bases; junction bases not matched to a gene: 2. The germline gives CDR1 MGHRA, CDR2 YSYEKL.

This chain connects TRBV11-2 to TRBJ2-7; D is ambiguous. The CDR3 has 14 residues. Germline CDR1 reads SGHAT; CDR2 reads FQNNGV. V was shortened by 5 bases and J by 6 bases, with 17 bases between the two germline ends. This chain's CDR3 is CASSTAPTGSEQYF. Written as DNA, the CDR3 is TGTGCCAGCAGCACGGCACCGACGGGTTCCGAGCAGTACTTC.

The chain recombines TRBV27 with TRBJ2-7, with TRBD1 identical over 8 bases. V gave up 5 bases and J gave up 6 bases; unmatched junction bases: 9. The CDR3 is 14 amino acids. Germline CDR1 and CDR2: MNHEY and SMNVEV (reference sequence). CDR3 sequence reads: CASSARGPELEQYF. In DNA, the CDR3 is TGTGCCAGCAGTGCCAGGGGGCCAGAACTCGAGCAGTACTTC.